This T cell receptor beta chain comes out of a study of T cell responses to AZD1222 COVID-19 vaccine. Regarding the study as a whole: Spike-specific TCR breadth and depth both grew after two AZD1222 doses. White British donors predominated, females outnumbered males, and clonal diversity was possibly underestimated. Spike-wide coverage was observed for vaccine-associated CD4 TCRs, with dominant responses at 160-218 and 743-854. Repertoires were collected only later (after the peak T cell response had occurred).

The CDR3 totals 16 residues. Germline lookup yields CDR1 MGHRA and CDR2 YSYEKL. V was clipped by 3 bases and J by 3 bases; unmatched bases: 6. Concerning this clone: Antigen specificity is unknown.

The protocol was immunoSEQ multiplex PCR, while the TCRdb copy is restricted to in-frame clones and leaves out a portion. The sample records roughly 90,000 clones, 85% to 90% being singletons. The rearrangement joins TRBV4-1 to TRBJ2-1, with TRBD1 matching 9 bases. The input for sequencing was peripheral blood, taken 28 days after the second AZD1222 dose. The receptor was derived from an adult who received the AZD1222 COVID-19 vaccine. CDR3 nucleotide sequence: TGCGCCAGCAGCCACCCCCGGGACAGGGACTACAATGAGCAGTTCTTC. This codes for CASSHPRDRDYNEQFF.